This T cell receptor (beta chain) stems from a study of vaccination effects on CD4 cells after COVID-19. CD4+ T cells specific for antigen were expanded with viral peptide pools by the ViraFEST assay before sequencing. After roughly ten days in culture, the CD4+ T cells were isolated. Neither prior SARS-CoV-2 infection nor positive nucleocapsid antibodies were present in the vaccine recipients. Details on this clone: The antigen remains unidentified.

Study-wide findings and caveats: Marked contraction was observed in infection-induced and vaccine-induced clones late after vaccination. Nearly all vaccine-induced clones in healthy recipients recognized only SARS-CoV-2. The authors studied few convalescent patients and collected no early post-infection timepoints.

The CDR3 sequence is 15 residues long. Germline V gene lookup returns CDR1 MNHEY and CDR2 SVGAGI. With 6 bases clipped from V and 3 bases from J, the junction kept 11 bases outside the gene matches. Data came from immunoSEQ multiplex PCR; TCRdb stores just in-frame clones and leaves some out. The sample has 78,000 or so clones; 78% are singletons. The V and J genes are TRBV6-5 and TRBJ2-7; 7 positions agree with TRBD1. The sample consisted of CD4+ T cells from PBMCs cultured with SARS-CoV-2 spike peptides, taken before COVID-19 vaccination. The sequence was obtained from a human donor who received a COVID-19 vaccine. The CDR3 coding sequence is TGTGCCAGCAGCGTCGGACAGGCCGAATACTACGAGCAGTACGTC. It specifies CASSVGQAEYYEQYV.